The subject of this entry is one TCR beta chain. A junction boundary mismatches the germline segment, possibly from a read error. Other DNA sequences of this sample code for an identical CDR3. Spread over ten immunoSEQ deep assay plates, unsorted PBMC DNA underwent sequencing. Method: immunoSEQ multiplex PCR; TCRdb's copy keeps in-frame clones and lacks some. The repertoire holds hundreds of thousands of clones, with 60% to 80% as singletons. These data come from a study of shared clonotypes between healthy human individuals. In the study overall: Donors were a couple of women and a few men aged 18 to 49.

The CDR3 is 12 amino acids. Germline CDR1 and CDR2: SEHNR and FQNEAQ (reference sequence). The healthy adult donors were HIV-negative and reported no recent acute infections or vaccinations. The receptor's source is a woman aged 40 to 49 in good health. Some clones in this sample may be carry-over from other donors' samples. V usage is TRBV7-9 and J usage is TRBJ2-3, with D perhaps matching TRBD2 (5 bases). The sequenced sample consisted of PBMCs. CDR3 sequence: CTSSEGLDTQYF. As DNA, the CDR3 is TGTACCAGCAGCGAGGGTTTGGATACGCAGTATTTT. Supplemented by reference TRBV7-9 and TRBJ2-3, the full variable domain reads DTGVSQNPRHKITKRGQNVTFRCDPISEHNRLYWYRQTLGQGPEFLTYFQNEAQLEKSRLLSDRFSAERPKGSFSTLEIQRTEQGDSAMYLCTSSEGLDTQYFGPGTRLTVL.